A single sample gave rise to the 7 T cell receptor beta chains below, sequenced in a study of siplizumab effects on memory and regulatory T cells. The data were produced by immunoSEQ multiplex PCR, yet TCRdb's version contains in-frame clones alone and is incomplete. The repertoire holds 57,000 or so clones, 79% seen once, with roughly 0.4% in the top ten. The sample was memory CD4+ T cells sorted from blood. Receptors were obtained from a human donor in good health.

The chain couples TRBV7-3 to TRBJ1-3, with D perhaps matching TRBD1 (5 bases). Looked up from germline, CDR1 is SGHTA and CDR2 is FQGTGA. This CDR3 contains 14 residues. The V and J ends lost 2 bases and 2 bases respectively, with 7 bases between them. CDR3 loop: CASSLGTAGNTIYF. CDR3 DNA sequence: TGTGCCAGCAGCTTAGGGACTGCTGGAAACACCATATATTTT. Drawing the rest from reference TRBV7-3 and TRBJ1-3, the complete variable domain is GAGVSQTPSNKVTEKGKYVELRCDPISGHTALYWYRQSLGQGPEFLIYFQGTGAADDSGLPNDRFFAVRPEGSVSTLKIQRTERGDSAVYLCASSLGTAGNTIYFGEGSWLTVV.

This clone has just a few counts. This sequence joins TRBV5-1 and TRBJ1-3, with D hard to call. CDR1 and CDR2 from the germline V gene are SGHRS and YFSETQ. V shed 3 bases and J shed 0 bases, with 13 bases lying between them. The CDR3 is 16 amino acids. This CDR3 reads CASSSSQAISGNTIYF. CDR3 in DNA: TGCGCCAGCAGCTCTAGTCAGGCGATCTCTGGAAACACCATATATTTT.

This chain connects TRBV4-3 to TRBJ2-1; 8 bases map to TRBD1. V trimming: 0 bases; J trimming: 8 bases; junction bases outside the gene matches: 12. This CDR3 contains 17 residues. CDR1 and CDR2 (germline): LGHNA, YSLEER. CDR3 sequence (DNA): TGCGCCAGCAGCCAAGAGATTTTCAGGGGGCGCGAGGATGAGCAGTTCTTC. Amino acids: CASSQEIFRGREDEQFF.

The CDR3 reads CASSLEAGVNEKLFF. DNA for the CDR3: TGTGCCAGCAGCTTGGAGGCAGGGGTTAATGAAAAACTGTTTTTT. This chain connects TRBV5-4 to TRBJ1-4; possible D gene TRBD1, 6 bases. Trimming took 0 bases from V and 4 from J, leaving 10 bases between them. Germline CDR1 and CDR2: SGHNT and YYREEE (reference sequence). The CDR3 consists of 15 residues.

The chain couples TRBV19 to TRBJ1-5; D not certain. Trimming removed 4 bases at V and 3 bases at J, with 7 bases between. CDR3 size: 13 residues. CDR1 is LNHDA, CDR2 SQIVND, per germline (reference sequence). The CDR3 loop is CASSKAYNQPQHF. For the CDR3, the DNA is TGTGCCAGTAGTAAGGCCTACAATCAGCCCCAGCATTTT.

This clone was seen more than once but under ten times. The chain recombines TRBV7-9 with TRBJ1-1; unclear D gene. With 5 bases removed from V and 9 bases from J, the gap between germline ends came to 10 bases. Germline V lookup: CDR1 SEHNR, CDR2 FQNEAQ (reference sequence). This CDR3 is 11 amino acids long. In DNA, the CDR3 is TGTGCCAGCAGCCCACAGATACAAGCTTTCTTT. This codes for CASSPQIQAFF.

The J gene is TRBJ2-1, the V gene TRBV6-6, with a weak D call TRBD2 (6 bases). With 1 base removed from V and 3 bases from J, the gap between germline ends came to 10 bases. Germline V CDR1 and CDR2: MNHNY, SVGAGI (reference sequence). The CDR3 sequence is 15 residues long. CDR3 loop: CASSYWGEGYNEQFF. CDR3 in DNA: TGTGCCAGCAGTTACTGGGGGGAAGGCTACAATGAGCAGTTCTTC.